Described below is a single T cell receptor beta chain sequence and its context. Patients at the Seattle site were enrolled during active infection and followed longitudinally. Produced via immunoSEQ multiplex PCR; TCRdb's table is partial and in-frame only. Seen here are approximately 180,000 clones, around 80% observed once, and the top ten hold 6.5% to 7.5%. This CDR3 region has 16 residues. V lost 4 bases to trimming and J lost 0 bases, with 15 bases between them. The germline gives CDR1 SGDLS, CDR2 YYNGEE. This entry comes from a study of blood T cell repertoires in COVID-19. Study-wide background: Spain, Italy and the United States supplied samples that represented acute and convalescent COVID-19. In each case, the material was cDNA or gDNA derived from T cells, B-cell-depleted T cells, or PBMCs.

The chain uses TRBV9 and TRBJ2-3, with a weak D call TRBD2 (7 bases). This TCR derives from a woman in her thirties or forties with COVID-19, enrolled during active disease. Specimen: peripheral blood. The CDR3 region has the DNA TGTGCCAGCAGCACCCTAGGGGGGGCGAGCACAGATACGCAGTATTTT. Encoded protein: CASSTLGGASTDTQYF.